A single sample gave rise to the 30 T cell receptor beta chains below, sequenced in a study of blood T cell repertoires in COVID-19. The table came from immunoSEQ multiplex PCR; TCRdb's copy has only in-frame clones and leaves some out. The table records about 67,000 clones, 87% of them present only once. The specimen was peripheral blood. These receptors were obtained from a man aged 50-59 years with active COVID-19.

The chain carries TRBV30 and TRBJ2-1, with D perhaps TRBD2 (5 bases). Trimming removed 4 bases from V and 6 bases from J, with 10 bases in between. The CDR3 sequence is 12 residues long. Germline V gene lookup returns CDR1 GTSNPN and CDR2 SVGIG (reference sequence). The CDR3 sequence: CAWKGSANEQFF. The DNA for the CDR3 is TGTGCCTGGAAAGGGAGTGCCAATGAGCAGTTCTTC.

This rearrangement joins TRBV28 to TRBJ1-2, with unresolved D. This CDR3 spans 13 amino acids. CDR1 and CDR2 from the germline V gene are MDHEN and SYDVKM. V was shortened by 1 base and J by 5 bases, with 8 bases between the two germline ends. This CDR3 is CASSLSRLYGYTF. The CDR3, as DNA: TGTGCCAGCAGTTTATCGCGTTTATATGGCTACACCTTC.

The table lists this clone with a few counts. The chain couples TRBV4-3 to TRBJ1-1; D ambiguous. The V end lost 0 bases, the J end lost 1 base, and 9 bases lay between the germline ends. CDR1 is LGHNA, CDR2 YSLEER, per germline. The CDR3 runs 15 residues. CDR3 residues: CASSQEVTRNTEAFF. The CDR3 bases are TGCGCCAGCAGCCAAGAGGTCACGCGGAACACTGAAGCTTTCTTT.

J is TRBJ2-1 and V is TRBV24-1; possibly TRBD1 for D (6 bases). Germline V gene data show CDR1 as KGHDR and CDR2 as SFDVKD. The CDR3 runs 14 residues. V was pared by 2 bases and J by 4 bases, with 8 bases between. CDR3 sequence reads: CATSDSDRYNEQFF. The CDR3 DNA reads TGTGCCACCAGTGATTCGGACAGATACAATGAGCAGTTCTTC.

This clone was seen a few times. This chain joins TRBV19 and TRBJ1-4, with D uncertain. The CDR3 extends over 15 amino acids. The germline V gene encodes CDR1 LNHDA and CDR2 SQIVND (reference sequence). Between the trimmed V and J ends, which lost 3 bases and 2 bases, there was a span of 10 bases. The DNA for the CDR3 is TGTGCCAGTAGTATCAGGAGGACGACTAATGAAAAACTGTTTTTT. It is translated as CASSIRRTTNEKLFF.

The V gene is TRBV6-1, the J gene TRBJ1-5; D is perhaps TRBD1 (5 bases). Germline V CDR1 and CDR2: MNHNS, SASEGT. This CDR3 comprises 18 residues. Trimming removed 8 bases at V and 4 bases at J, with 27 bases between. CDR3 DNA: TGTGCCAGCGGTGGCCCTCCAGGGACGGGACTTTTAAATCAGCCCCAGCATTTT. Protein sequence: CASGGPPGTGLLNQPQHF.

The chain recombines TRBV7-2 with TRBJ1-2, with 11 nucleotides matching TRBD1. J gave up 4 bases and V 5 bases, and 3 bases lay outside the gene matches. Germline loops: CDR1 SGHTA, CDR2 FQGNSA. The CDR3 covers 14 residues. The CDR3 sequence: CASSQDRGPYGYTF. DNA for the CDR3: TGTGCCAGCAGCCAGGACAGGGGGCCCTATGGCTACACCTTC.

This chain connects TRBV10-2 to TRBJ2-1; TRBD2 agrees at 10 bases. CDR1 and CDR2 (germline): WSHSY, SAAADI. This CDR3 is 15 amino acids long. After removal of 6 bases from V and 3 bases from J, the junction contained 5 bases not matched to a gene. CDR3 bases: TGCGCCAGCAGACCGGGACTAGCGAGCTACAATGAGCAGTTCTTC. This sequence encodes CASRPGLASYNEQFF.

This CDR3 reads CSASLGQGLEQYF. CDR3 nucleotide sequence: TGCAGTGCTAGTCTGGGACAGGGTCTCGAGCAGTACTTC. V is TRBV20-1 and J is TRBJ2-7, with 9 bases that match TRBD1. J was trimmed by 6 bases and V by 3 bases; bases with no gene match: 6. Germline CDR1 DFQATT, CDR2 SNEGSKA (reference sequence). This CDR3 has 13 residues.

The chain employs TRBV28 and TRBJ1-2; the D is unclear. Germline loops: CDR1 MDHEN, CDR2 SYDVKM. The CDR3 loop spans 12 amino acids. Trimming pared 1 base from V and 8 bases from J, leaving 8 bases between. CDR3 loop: CASSLFRGGYTF. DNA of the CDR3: TGTGCCAGCAGTTTATTTCGCGGCGGCTACACCTTC.

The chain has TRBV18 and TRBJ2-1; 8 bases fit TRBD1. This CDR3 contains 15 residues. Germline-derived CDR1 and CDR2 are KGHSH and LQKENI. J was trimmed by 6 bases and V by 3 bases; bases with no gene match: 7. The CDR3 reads CASSPRRGQGNEQFF. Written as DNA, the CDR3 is TGTGCCAGCTCACCGCGCAGGGGGCAAGGCAATGAGCAGTTCTTC.

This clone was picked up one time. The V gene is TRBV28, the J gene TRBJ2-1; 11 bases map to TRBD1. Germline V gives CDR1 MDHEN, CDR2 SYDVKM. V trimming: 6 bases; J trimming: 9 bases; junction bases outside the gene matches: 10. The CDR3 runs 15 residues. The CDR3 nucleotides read TGTGCCAGCAGCCCCCTGGACAGGGGGCTTGGTGAGCAGTTCTTC. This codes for CASSPLDRGLGEQFF.

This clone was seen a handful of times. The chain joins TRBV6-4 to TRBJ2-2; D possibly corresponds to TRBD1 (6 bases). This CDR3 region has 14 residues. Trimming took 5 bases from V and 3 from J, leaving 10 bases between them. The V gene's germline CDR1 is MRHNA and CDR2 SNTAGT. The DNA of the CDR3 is TGTGCCAGCAGTCCCAAGGGGGACACCGGGGAGCTGTTTTTT. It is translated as CASSPKGDTGELFF.

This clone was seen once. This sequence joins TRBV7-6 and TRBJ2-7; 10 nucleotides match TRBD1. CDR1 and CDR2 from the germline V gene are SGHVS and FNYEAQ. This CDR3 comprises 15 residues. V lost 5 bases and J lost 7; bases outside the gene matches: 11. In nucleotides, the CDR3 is TGTGCCAGCAGCAGATCCGGGACAGGGGCGTATGAGCAGTACTTC. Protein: CASSRSGTGAYEQYF.

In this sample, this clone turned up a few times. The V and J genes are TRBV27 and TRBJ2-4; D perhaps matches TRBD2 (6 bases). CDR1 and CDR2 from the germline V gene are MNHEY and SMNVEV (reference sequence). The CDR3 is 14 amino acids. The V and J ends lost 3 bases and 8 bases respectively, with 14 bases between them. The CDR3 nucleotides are TGTGCCAGCAGTTTTTCGAGCGGGTCAGACATTCAGTACTTC. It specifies CASSFSSGSDIQYF.

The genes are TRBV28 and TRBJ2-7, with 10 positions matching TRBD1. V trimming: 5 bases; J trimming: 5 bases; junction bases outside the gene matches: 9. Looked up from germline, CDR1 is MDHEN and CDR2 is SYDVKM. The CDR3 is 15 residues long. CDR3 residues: CASSLPGQGWNEQYF. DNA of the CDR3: TGTGCCAGCAGTCTGCCGGGACAGGGGTGGAACGAGCAGTACTTC.

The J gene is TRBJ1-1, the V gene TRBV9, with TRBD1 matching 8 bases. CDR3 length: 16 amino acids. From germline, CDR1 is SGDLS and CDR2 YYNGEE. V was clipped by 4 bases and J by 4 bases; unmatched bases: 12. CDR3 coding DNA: TGTGCCAGCAGCCCAAGGACAGGGAGGGGGGGCACTGAAGCTTTCTTT. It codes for CASSPRTGRGGTEAFF.

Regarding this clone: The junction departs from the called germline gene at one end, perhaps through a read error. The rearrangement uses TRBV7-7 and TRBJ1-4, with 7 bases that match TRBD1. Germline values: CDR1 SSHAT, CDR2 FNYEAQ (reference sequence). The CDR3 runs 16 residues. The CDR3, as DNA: TGTGCTAGCAGCTTAGTTGGGGGACAGACTAATGAAAAACTGTTTTTT. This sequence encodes CASSLVGGQTNEKLFF.

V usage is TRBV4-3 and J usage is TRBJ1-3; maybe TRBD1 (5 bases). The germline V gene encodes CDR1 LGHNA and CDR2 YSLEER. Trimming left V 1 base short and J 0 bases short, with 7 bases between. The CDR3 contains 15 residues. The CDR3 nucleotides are TGCGCCAGCAGCCAAGCAGGGAACTCTGGAAACACCATATATTTT. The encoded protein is CASSQAGNSGNTIYF.

The CDR3, as DNA: TGTGCCAGCAGTGATCAAGGTGGCGGGGTGGGCTACACCTTC. Its translation: CASSDQGGGVGYTF. The rearrangement joins TRBV2 to TRBJ1-2; D unclear. The V end lost 3 bases, the J end lost 8 bases, and 16 bases lay between the germline ends. The CDR3 covers 14 residues. The germline gives CDR1 SNHLY, CDR2 FYNNEI.

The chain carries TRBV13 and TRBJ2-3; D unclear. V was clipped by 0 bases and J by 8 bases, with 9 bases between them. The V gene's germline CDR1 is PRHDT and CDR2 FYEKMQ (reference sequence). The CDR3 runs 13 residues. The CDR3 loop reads CASSLGRLPTQYF. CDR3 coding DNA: TGTGCCAGCAGCTTAGGCAGGCTCCCTACGCAGTATTTT.

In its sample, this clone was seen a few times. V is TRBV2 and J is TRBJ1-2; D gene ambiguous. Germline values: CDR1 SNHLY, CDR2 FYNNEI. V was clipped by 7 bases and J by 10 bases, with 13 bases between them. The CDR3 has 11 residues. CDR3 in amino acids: CASNDAVYYTF. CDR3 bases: TGTGCCAGCAACGACGCGGTTTACTACACCTTC.

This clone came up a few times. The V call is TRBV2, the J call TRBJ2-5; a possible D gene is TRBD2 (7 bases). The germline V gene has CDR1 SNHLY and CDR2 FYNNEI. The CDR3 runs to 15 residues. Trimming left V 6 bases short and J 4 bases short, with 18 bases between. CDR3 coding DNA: TGTGCCAGCAGCCTCGAGGGGGGGCGTAGAGAGACCCAGTACTTC. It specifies CASSLEGGRRETQYF. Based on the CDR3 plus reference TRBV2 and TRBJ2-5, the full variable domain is EPEVTQTPSHQVTQMGQEVILRCVPISNHLYFYWYRQILGQKVEFLVSFYNNEISEKSEIFDDQFSVERPDGSNFTLKIRSTKLEDSAMYFCASSLEGGRRETQYFGPGTRLLVL.

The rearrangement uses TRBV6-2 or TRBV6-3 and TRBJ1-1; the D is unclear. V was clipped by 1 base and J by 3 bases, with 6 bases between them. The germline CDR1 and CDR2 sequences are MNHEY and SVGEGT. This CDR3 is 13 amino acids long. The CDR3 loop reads CASSYFTDTEAFF. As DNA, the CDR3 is TGTGCCAGCAGTTACTTCACAGACACTGAAGCTTTCTTT.

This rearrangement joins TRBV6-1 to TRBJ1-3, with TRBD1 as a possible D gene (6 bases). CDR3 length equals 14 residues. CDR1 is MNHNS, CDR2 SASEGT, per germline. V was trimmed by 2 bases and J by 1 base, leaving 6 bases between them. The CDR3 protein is CASSEQGSGNTIYF. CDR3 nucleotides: TGTGCCAGCAGTGAACAGGGGTCTGGAAACACCATATATTTT.

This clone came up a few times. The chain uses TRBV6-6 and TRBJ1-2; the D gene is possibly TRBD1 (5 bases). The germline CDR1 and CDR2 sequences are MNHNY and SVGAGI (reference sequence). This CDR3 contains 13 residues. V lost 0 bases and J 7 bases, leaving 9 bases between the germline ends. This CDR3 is CASSYSGGVGYTF. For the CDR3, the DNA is TGTGCCAGCAGTTACTCGGGAGGGGTTGGCTACACCTTC.

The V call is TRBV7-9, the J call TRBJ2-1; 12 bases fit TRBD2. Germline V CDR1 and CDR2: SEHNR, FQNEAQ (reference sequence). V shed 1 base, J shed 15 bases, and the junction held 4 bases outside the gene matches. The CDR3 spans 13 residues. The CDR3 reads CASSLGTSGMWFF. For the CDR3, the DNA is TGTGCCAGCAGCTTAGGGACTAGCGGGATGTGGTTCTTC.

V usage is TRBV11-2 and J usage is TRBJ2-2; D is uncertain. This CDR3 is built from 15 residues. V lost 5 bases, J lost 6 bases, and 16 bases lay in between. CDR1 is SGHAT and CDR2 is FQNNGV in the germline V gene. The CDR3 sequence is CASSHEERWSGELFF. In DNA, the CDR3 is TGTGCCAGCAGCCACGAGGAGCGATGGTCCGGGGAGCTGTTTTTT.

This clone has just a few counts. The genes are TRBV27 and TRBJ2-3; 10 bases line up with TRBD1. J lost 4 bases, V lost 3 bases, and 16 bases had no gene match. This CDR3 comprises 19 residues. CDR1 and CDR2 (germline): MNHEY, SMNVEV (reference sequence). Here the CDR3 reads CASSLYRPGQGYGADTQYF. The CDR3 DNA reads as TGTGCCAGCAGTTTGTATCGCCCGGGACAGGGGTACGGGGCAGATACGCAGTATTTT.

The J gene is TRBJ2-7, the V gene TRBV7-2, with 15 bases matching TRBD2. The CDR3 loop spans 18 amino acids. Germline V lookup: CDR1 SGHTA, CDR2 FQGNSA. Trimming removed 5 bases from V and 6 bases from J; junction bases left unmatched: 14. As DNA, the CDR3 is TGTGCCAGCAGCCGGGCCGGGACTAGCGGGAGGCGGGGAGGCGAGCAGTACTTC. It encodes CASSRAGTSGRRGGEQYF.